Each of the 8 T cell receptor beta chains below was sequenced from the same sample in a study of blood T cell repertoires in COVID-19. Using immunoSEQ multiplex PCR, the repertoire was profiled, and TCRdb retains in-frame clones only, with some absent. The profile shows about 220,000 clones, around 84% of them singletons. The sequenced material came from peripheral blood. These receptors all come from a woman in her sixties or seventies who had recovered from COVID-19.

This clone came up once. The chain uses TRBV6-5 and TRBJ2-3; possibly TRBD1 for D (5 bases). Germline values: CDR1 MNHEY, CDR2 SVGAGI. The CDR3 is made up of 13 amino acids. Trimming took off 2 bases at V and 3 bases at J, with 6 bases between the two ends. This chain's CDR3 is CASSYDRTDTQYF. For the CDR3, the DNA is TGTGCCAGCAGTTACGACAGAACAGATACGCAGTATTTT.

This clone turned up a few times. This chain uses TRBV5-1 with TRBJ2-5, with TRBD1 identical over 9 bases. This CDR3 is 15 amino acids long. J was trimmed by 4 bases and V by 4 bases; bases with no gene match: 8. Germline lookup yields CDR1 SGHRS and CDR2 YFSETQ. CDR3 residues: CASSPSGTGRETQYF. The CDR3 bases are TGCGCCAGCAGCCCATCCGGGACAGGGAGAGAGACCCAGTACTTC. Using reference TRBV5-1 and TRBJ2-5 for the parts outside the CDR3, the full variable domain is KAGVTQTPRYLIKTRGQQVTLSCSPISGHRSVSWYQQTPGQGLQFLFEYFSETQRNKGNFPGRFSGRQFSNSRSEMNVSTLELGDSALYLCASSPSGTGRETQYFGPGTRLLVL.

CDR3 nucleotides: TGTGCCAGCAGCTTAGGAGACAGCCACTACGAGCAGTACTTC. Protein: CASSLGDSHYEQYF. The chain is built from TRBV5-6 and TRBJ2-7; D may be TRBD1 (5 bases). The CDR3 has 14 amino acids. CDR1 SGHDT and CDR2 YYEEEE come from the germline V gene. Between the trimmed V and J ends, which lost 2 bases and 3 bases, there was a span of 12 bases.

The chain employs TRBV4-1 and TRBJ1-4; D call uncertain. The V and J ends lost 4 bases and 4 bases respectively, with 10 bases between them. The germline V gene encodes CDR1 MGHRA and CDR2 YSYEKL. The CDR3 sequence is 14 residues long. The CDR3 sequence: CASSLIEVNEKLFF. Written as DNA, the CDR3 is TGCGCCAGCAGCCTGATAGAGGTTAATGAAAAACTGTTTTTT.

The rearrangement uses TRBV21-1 and TRBJ2-1; TRBD1, the table's D call, was not compared with the DNA. TRBV21-1 is an annotated pseudogene. The CDR3 is made up of 15 amino acids. CDR3: CASSKVDRARNEQFF. The CDR3 bases are TGTGCCAGCAGCAAAGTTGACAGGGCGCGGAATGAGCAGTTCTTC.

A single count supports this clone. The V gene is TRBV5-6, the J gene TRBJ1-2; 9 bases align to TRBD1. Trimming cost V 3 bases and J 5 bases; bases outside gene matches: 17. CDR1 is SGHDT, CDR2 YYEEEE, per germline. The CDR3 has 18 amino acids. The CDR3 loop is CASSSGTGSTPNGYGYTF. The CDR3 bases are TGTGCCAGCAGCTCCGGGACAGGGTCCACCCCAAATGGGTATGGCTACACCTTC.

The table lists this clone with a count of one. The gene calls are TRBV9 and TRBJ2-2; tentative D call: TRBD2 (5 bases). V lost 4 bases to trimming and J lost 0 bases, with 13 bases between them. There are 16 residues in the CDR3. CDR1 SGDLS and CDR2 YYNGEE come from the germline V gene. The CDR3 region has the DNA TGTGCCAGCAGCCCCCGGGGTGACGCGAACACCGGGGAGCTGTTTTTT. Translated, it gives CASSPRGDANTGELFF.

This sequence joins TRBV7-2 and TRBJ1-6; 10 bases map to TRBD1. The ends lost 1 base at V and 10 bases at J; junction bases unmatched: 1. CDR1 and CDR2 (germline): SGHTA, FQGNSA. The CDR3 spans 14 residues. DNA for the CDR3: TGTGCCAGCAGCTTAGGGGGACAGGGGTCACCCCTCCACTTT. This codes for CASSLGGQGSPLHF.